This paragraph reports one TCR beta chain. This clone showed up just once. It has no known antigen specificity. Base qualities were left out, and no much larger clone turns up one base away. CD8 naive samples were CD45RO-negative cells positively selected for CCR7, giving a CD45RA+CCR7+ population that excluded TemRA cells. Healthy HIV-negative adults with no recently reported acute infections or vaccinations were included as donors. Every donor was a Caucasian adult living in Nashville, Tennessee, USA. After blood collection by leukapheresis, PBMCs were isolated using Ficoll-Histopaque density gradient centrifugation and then cryopreserved in the vapor phase of liquid nitrogen. Analytical flow cytometry was used to check the purity and quantity of every magnetically sorted T cell population. Genomic DNA was isolated from every sorted fraction and measured by UV absorbance on a Nanodrop 2000c. This entry is derived from a study of shared clonotypes between healthy human individuals (dated by TCRdb to 2018 to 2020). Describing the broader study: The cohort comprised a couple of women and a few men aged 18 to 49 years. Per donor, three plates each were used for CD4 naive and CD4 memory, two for CD8 naive, and one for CD8 memory. To estimate repertoire size and how much clonotype sharing occurs between individuals, the study deeply sequenced the blood TCR repertoires of 4 to 6 healthy adults. Libraries were prepared and TCR repertoires were sequenced by different laboratories using diverse techniques, in order to increase sequencing depth and limit assay-specific biases. Leukapheresis yielded between about 0.94 and 8.9 billion PBMCs per donor. Beyond this particular receptor, the publication reports: Pairwise subsampling led to the expectation that sequencing depth would affect the degree of clonotype sharing among donors. Naive subsets generally had larger estimated clonotype richness than memory subsets did. Even with the large sequencing depth, rarefaction of the sorted-subset datasets indicated that sequencing was incomplete. Because the study included a small number of donors, the genetic and exposure-history diversity represented was limited. Clonotypes shared by all four sorted-subset donors showed higher generation probabilities than non-shared clonotypes. When a few donors were compared, the shared fraction of clonotypes was 5% to 6.5% for naive CD4, 3.5% to 4% for naive CD8, roughly 2.5% for memory CD4, and less than 0.5% for memory CD8. Sampling was limited to blood, and TCR repertoires in tissue likely differ from TCR repertoires in blood.

Sequences MGHRA (CDR1) and YSYEKL (CDR2) are obtained from the germline V gene. The CDR3 runs 13 amino acids, cysteine and phenylalanine included. The retained sequence is limited to the CDR3, 39 bases, with the frame set at the first base. Trimming costs V 0 bases and J 5 bases, and their ends lie 7 bases apart. Using the deep immunoSEQ assay, TCR CDR3 regions were amplified from genomic DNA by multiplex PCR. For each cell subset, the extracted genomic DNA was distributed evenly across all wells of several immunoSEQ 96-well plates, and each plate served as one replicate. Each replicate PCR for sorted subsets received roughly 200 ng genomic DNA, equal to about 30,000 T cell genomes. Purified libraries were measured with a Qubit 3.0 fluorometer, size-checked on a Bioanalyzer 2100, and measured again with the KAPA Library Quantification kit. A separate single-read 150-cycle Illumina NextSeq 550 flow cell was used to sequence each immunoSEQ 96-well plate. Processing in the source paper ran as follows. Because only junctional sequences without quality scores were contained in the immunoSEQ output, filtering matching that applied to full-length reads could not be performed. To assign V/J genes and CDR3, sequences were annotated against IMGT germline references using PyIR, a Python wrapper for IgBLAST v1.9. Reads were filtered out if the reads had weak V/J assignments (E-value above 1e-6), no CDR3, stop codons, out-of-frame junctions, or ambiguous translated residues. V3J clonotypes were defined as sequences sharing an identical inferred V gene, J gene, and CDR3 amino acid sequence. Percentage overlap between repertoires was computed as shared unique clonotypes divided by the size of the smaller repertoire. RTK rarefaction, the Chao1 estimator, and Recon v2.1 estimates of unobserved clonotypes were used to assess repertoire richness. Generation probabilities for all TCRbeta clonotypes obtained by the gDNA method from a handful of donors were computed using OLGA. Held by TCRdb, this immuneACCESS table contains in-frame sequences only and omits some clones. Under half of the omission traces to an unresolved V gene where checked; the cause of the rest is unknown. The V and J calls and the clone size are those of that table, but D and trimming were determined from the DNA. The table for this sample lists more than 600,000 clones; roughly nine tenths of them were counted only once. The ten biggest clones cover about a quarter of the sample.

The V and J segments used are TRBV4-1 and TRBJ2-5, with no reliable assignment of the D segment. The sequence derives from a man in his thirties or forties in good health. The sequenced material came from naive CD8+ T cells sorted from blood. The sample's cell subset or site label, in plain terms: CD45RA+CCR7+. CDR3 loop: CASSQESRETQYF. The DNA sequence reads TGCGCCAGCAGCCAAGAAAGTCGGGAGACCCAGTACTTC.